One TCR beta chain is described in this entry. What antigen it recognizes has not been identified. Base qualities are not at hand, and no much larger clone is one base apart. Measured from the cysteine to the phenylalanine, the CDR3 is 15 residues long. The retained sequence is limited to the CDR3, 45 bases, with the frame set at the first base. V gives up 1 base and J gives up 0 bases, and the segment between their germline ends measures 8 bases. CDR1 and CDR2 (KGHSH, LQKENI) derive from the germline V gene. The donors were healthy, HIV-negative adults who had no recently reported acute infections or vaccinations. Every donor was a Caucasian adult living in Nashville, Tennessee, USA. For unsorted samples, 90 million to 95 million PBMCs were counted, and genomic DNA was extracted using the QIAamp DNA Blood Mini kit. Blood was obtained by leukapheresis, after which PBMCs were separated by Ficoll-Histopaque density gradient centrifugation and cryopreserved in liquid nitrogen vapor phase.

These data come from a study of shared clonotypes between healthy human individuals (dated by TCRdb to the early 2020s). Regarding the research as a whole: A few men and two women, aged 18 to 49 years, made up the cohort. Different laboratories and diverse techniques were used to prepare libraries and sequence TCR repertoires, to increase sequencing depth and limit assay-specific biases. Between about 0.94 and 8.9 billion PBMCs per donor were obtained by leukapheresis. To estimate repertoire size and how much clonotype sharing occurs between individuals, the study deeply sequenced the blood TCR repertoires of several healthy adults.

Study-level results and caveats: Pairwise subsampling indicated that sequencing depth was expected to affect the degree of clonotype sharing among donors. Because the study included only a small number of donors, the genetic and exposure-history diversity represented was limited. Sampling was limited to blood, and TCR repertoires in tissue likely differ from TCR repertoires in blood.

TCR CDR3 regions were amplified from genomic DNA by multiplex PCR using the deep immunoSEQ assay. Genomic DNA extracted from each cell subset was distributed evenly over all wells of several immunoSEQ 96-well plates, and each plate served as one replicate. For unsorted PBMC, each replicate PCR was loaded with 300 ng genomic DNA, equivalent to 25,000 to 35,000 T cell genomes. Genomic DNA from unsorted PBMC was sequenced over ten immunoSEQ deep assay plates. The purified libraries were quantified using a Qubit 3.0 fluorometer, sized with a Bioanalyzer 2100, and then quantified again using the KAPA Library Quantification kit. Every immunoSEQ 96-well plate was sequenced on a dedicated single-read 150-cycle Illumina NextSeq 550 flow cell. The paper's data handling went like this. Because the immunoSEQ output held only junctional sequences and lacked quality scores, the filtering could not match the filtering applied to full-length reads. Sequences were annotated with PyIR, a Python wrapper for IgBLAST v1.9, and V/J genes and CDR3 were assigned using IMGT germline references. Reads were filtered out if the reads had weak V/J assignments (E-value above 1e-6), no CDR3, stop codons, out-of-frame junctions, or ambiguous translated residues. V3J clonotypes were defined by identical inferred V gene, J gene, and CDR3 amino acid sequence. Percentage overlap between repertoires was calculated by dividing the number of shared unique clonotypes by the size of the smaller repertoire. RTK rarefaction, the Chao1 estimator, and Recon v2.1 estimates of unobserved clonotypes were used to assess repertoire richness. TCRdb mirrors the immuneACCESS table, restricted to in-frame sequences. Some clones are absent from its copies; in checked studies, under half trace to an unresolved V gene, and the reason for the others is unknown. That table gives V, J and clone size, and the DNA gave D and trimming. This sample lists approximately 480,000 clones; approximately 79% were detected once. Roughly an eighth of the sample rests with the top ten.

This clonotype originated in a woman aged 40 to 55 in good health. Some clones in this sample may be carry-over from other donors' samples. Sequencing was carried out using PBMCs. The rearrangement combines TRBV18 with TRBJ2-3, with the D gene not confidently named. For the CDR3, the sequence is CASSPRQSSTDTQYF. DNA sequence: TGTGCCAGCTCACCACGGCAGTCTAGCACAGATACGCAGTATTTT.